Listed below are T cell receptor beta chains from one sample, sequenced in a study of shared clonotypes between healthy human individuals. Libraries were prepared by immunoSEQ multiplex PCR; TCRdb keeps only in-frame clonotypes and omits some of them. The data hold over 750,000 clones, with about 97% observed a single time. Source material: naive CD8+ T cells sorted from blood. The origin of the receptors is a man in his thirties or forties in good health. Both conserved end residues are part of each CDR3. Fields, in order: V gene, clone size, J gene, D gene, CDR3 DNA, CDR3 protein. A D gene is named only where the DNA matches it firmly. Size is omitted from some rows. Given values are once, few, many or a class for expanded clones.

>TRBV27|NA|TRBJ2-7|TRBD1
TGTGCCAGCAGTCCAACAGGGGGCTCGACCTACGAGCAGTACTTC
CASSPTGGSTYEQYF
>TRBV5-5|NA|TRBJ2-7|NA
TGTGCCAGCAGCTTGGGATTGGACGAGCAGTACTTC
CASSLGLDEQYF
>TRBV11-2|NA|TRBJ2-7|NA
TGTGCCAGCAGCTTATTAGGAGCATCATTCTACGAGCAGTACTTC
CASSLLGASFYEQYF
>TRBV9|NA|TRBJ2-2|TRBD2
TGTGCCAGCAGCGAGATAGCGGGAGGGCCGGATGCGAACACCGGGGAGCTGTTTTTT
CASSEIAGGPDANTGELFF
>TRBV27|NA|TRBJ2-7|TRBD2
TGTGCCAGCAGTTTATTCCAGGCTAGCGGGAAAGGCGAGCAGTACTTC
CASSLFQASGKGEQYF
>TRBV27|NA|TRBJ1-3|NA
TGTGCCAGCAGTCCGGGGGACACTGGAAACACCATATATTTT
CASSPGDTGNTIYF
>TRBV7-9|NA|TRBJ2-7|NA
TGTGCCAGCAGCCTATCAACCCATGGAGGGAACGAGCAGTACTTC
CASSLSTHGGNEQYF
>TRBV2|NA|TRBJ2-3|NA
TGTGCCAGCAAGGGAGCCCCTGATACGCAGTATTTT
CASKGAPDTQYF
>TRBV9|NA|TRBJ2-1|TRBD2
TGTGCCAGCAGTACGGGACTAGCGGACAATGAGCAGTTCTTC
CASSTGLADNEQFF
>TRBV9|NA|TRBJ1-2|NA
TGTGCCAGCAGTAGCAGGGATGGCTACACCTTC
CASSSRDGYTF
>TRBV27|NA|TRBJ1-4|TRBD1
TGTGCCAGCAGTTTTGGGACAGGTATAGGAGGTCTGTTTTTT
CASSFGTGIGGLFF
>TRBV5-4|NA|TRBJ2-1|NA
TGTGCCAGCAGCTTGGTGACAGGCTGGGTATCTTACAATGAGCAGTTCTTC
CASSLVTGWVSYNEQFF
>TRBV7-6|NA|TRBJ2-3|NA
TGTGCCAGCAGCTTACTAGGGGGGTCTAGCGCAGATACGCAGTATTTT
CASSLLGGSSADTQYF
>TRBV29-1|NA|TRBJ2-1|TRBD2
TGCAGCGTTTCGGGCGGGAGGGCCTCGGATGAGCAGTTCTTC
CSVSGGRASDEQFF
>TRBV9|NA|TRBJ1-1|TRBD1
TGTGCCAGCAGCCCCGCGGACAGGGTGGTAACTGAAGCTTTCTTT
CASSPADRVVTEAFF
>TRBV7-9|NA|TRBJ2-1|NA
TGTGCCAGCAGCGCCCCGACTAAGAATGAGCAGTTCTTC
CASSAPTKNEQFF
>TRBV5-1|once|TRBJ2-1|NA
TGCGCCAGCAGCTTGAGGGGCTATGAGCAGTTCTTC
CASSLRGYEQFF
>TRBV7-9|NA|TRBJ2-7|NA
TGTGCCAGCAGCTTAGGTGAGGGTGGCGGGCCTCCGTACGAGCAGTACTTC
CASSLGEGGGPPYEQYF
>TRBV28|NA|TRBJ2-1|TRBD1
TGTGCCAGCAGTTTACGCACCCGGGACAGGGCCTACAATGAGCAGTTCTTC
CASSLRTRDRAYNEQFF
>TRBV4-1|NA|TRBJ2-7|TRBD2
TGCGCCAGCAGCACCGAAGCGGGGAGTCGGTACGAGCAGTACTTC
CASSTEAGSRYEQYF
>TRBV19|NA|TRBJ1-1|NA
TGTGCCAGTAGTATTTGGCCAGGAGGGATGAACACTGAAGCTTTCTTT
CASSIWPGGMNTEAFF
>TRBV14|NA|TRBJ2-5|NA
TGTGCCAGCAGCCAAGCTTTGCGGCGGGACTTGTTCCTGAGGGAAGAGACCCAGTACTTC
CASSQALRRDLFLREETQYF
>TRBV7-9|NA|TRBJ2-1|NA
TGTGCCAGCAGCTTAGTCGGGAATGAGCAGTTCTTC
CASSLVGNEQFF
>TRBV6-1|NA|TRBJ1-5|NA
TGTGCCAGCAGTGATTCGGGATGGAAGCCCCAGCATTTT
CASSDSGWKPQHF
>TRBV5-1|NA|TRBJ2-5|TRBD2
TGCGCCAGCAGCTTGGACCTAGCGGGGAGGGGGGAAGAGACCCAGTACTTC
CASSLDLAGRGEETQYF
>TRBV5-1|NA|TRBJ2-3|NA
TGCGCCAGCAGCTTGGCCCTTTTAGGACCGTATTTT
CASSLALLGPYF
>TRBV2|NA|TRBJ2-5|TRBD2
TGTGCCAGCAGTGATTTTGTGGGAGGGCAAGAGACCCAGTACTTC
CASSDFVGGQETQYF
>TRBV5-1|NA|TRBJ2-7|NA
TGCGCCAGCAGCTTGGAGAACCGCGGGTGGTACGAGCAGTACTTC
CASSLENRGWYEQYF
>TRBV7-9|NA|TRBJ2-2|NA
TGTGCCAGCAGCGCCACCGGGGAGCTGTTTTTT
CASSATGELFF
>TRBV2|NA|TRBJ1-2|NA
TGTGCCAGCAGGCCTTATGGCTACACCTTC
CASRPYGYTF
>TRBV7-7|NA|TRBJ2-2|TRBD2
TGTGCTAGCAGCCAACTAGCGGAAAGGGGGAACACCGGGGAGCTGTTTTTT
CASSQLAERGNTGELFF
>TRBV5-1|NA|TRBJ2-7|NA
TGCGCCAGCAGCTTAAATCCGGCGCATAGCATCGACGAGCAGTACTTC
CASSLNPAHSIDEQYF
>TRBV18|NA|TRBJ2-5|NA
TGTGCCAGCTCTAAAAGATGGAGAGATCTCGACGGTTTTAACCAAGAGACCCAGTACTTC
CASSKRWRDLDGFNQETQYF
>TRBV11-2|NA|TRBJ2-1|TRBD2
TGTGCCAGCAGCACAAGCGGGAGGCCCTCTCAAGTCTTC
CASSTSGRPSQVF
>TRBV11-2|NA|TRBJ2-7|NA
TGTGCCAGCAGCTTAAGGCGAGGCTTTTCCTACGAGCAGTACTTC
CASSLRRGFSYEQYF
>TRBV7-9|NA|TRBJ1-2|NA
TGTGCCAGCGAAATTCCGGGGCCTAACTATGGCTACACCTTC
CASEIPGPNYGYTF
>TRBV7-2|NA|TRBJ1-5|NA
TGTGCCAGCAGCTTGTTGGGGGGAAGCAATCAGCCCCAGCATTTT
CASSLLGGSNQPQHF
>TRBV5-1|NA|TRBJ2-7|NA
TGCGCCAGCAGCTTGAAACTAGGGCATGACGAGCAGTACTTC
CASSLKLGHDEQYF
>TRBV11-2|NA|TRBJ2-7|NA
TGTGCCAGCAGCTTAACCTCCGGGACATACGAATACGAGCAGTACTTC
CASSLTSGTYEYEQYF
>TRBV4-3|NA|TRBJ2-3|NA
TGCGCCAGCAGCCAAGAGGGTGGACCCACAGATACGCAGTATTTT
CASSQEGGPTDTQYF
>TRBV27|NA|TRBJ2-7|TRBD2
TGTGCCAGCAGTACGGGAGGTCGATACGAGCAGTACTTC
CASSTGGRYEQYF
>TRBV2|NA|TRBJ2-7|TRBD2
TGTGCCAGCAGGACCGGGACTACTCCCCACGAGCAGTACTTC
CASRTGTTPHEQYF
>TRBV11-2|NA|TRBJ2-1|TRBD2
TGTGCCAGCAGCTTATTAGCGGGAGTTCTCAATGAGCAGTTCTTC
CASSLLAGVLNEQFF
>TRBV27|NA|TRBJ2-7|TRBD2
TGTGCCAGCAGTCCGGGACTAGCGGGATATGAGCAGTACTTC
CASSPGLAGYEQYF
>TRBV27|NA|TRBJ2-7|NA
TGTGCCAGCAGTTCTCAGGGATTTAGGTACGAGCAGTACTTC
CASSSQGFRYEQYF
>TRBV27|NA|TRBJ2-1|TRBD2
TGTGCCAGCAGTTTTTTAGCGGGAGTTGGGCCCGGTGAGCAGTTCTTC
CASSFLAGVGPGEQFF
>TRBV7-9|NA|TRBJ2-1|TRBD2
TGTGCCAGCAGCTTTCAGCTAGCGGGAGATAATGAGCAGTTCTTC
CASSFQLAGDNEQFF
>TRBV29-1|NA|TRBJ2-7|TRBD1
TGCAGCGTGGGACAGGGCCCGGCCGAGCAGTACTTC
CSVGQGPAEQYF
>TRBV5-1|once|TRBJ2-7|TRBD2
TGCGCCAGCAGCTTGAAGACTAGCGGGACAACTTACGAGCAGTACTTC
CASSLKTSGTTYEQYF
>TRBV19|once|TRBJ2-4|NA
TGTGCCAGTACCATCGGGCACAGACACTTAGCCAAAAACATTCAGTACTTC
CASTIGHRHLAKNIQYF
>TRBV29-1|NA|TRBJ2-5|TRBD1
TGCAGCGCCAAGGGGGCCTGGTACCAAGAGACCCAGTACTTC
CSAKGAWYQETQYF
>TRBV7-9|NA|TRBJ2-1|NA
TGTGCCAGCAGCTTAGTCAGCTCCTACAATGAGCAGTTCTTC
CASSLVSSYNEQFF
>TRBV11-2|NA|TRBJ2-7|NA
TGTGCCAGCAGCTTCGGACATCTCTACGAGCAGTACTTC
CASSFGHLYEQYF
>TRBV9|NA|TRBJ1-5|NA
TGTGCCAGCAGCGTAGGTACGGAGAGTCAGCCCCAGCATTTT
CASSVGTESQPQHF
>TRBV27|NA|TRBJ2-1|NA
TGTGCCAGCAGTTCCTCCCAAGTGGGAACCTACAATGAGCAGTTCTTC
CASSSSQVGTYNEQFF